The 4 T cell receptor beta chains given below trace back to one sample, sequenced in a study of blood T cells in healthy people across ages. Then a second PCR, running roughly 7 to 11 cycles, was carried out with a sample-barcoded 5' primer and a J-beta primer mix. Via MiXCR, TCRdb re-called the 5' RACE reads, giving one row per CDR3 protein. Among around 1,100,000 distinct CDR3 sequences listed, 30% to 40% were seen once. The source material was blood. These receptors were collected from a man aged 18-30 years in good health.

The chain carries TRBV12-3 or TRBV12-4 and TRBJ1-5; TRBD1 is a possible D gene (5 bases). This CDR3 is built from 18 residues. V lost 8 bases and J lost 0, with 23 bases in between. The CDR3 spells CASGASATDNYSNQPQHF. In DNA, the CDR3 is TGTGCCAGCGGCGCTAGCGCGACAGATAACTATAGCAATCAGCCCCAGCATTTT.

The V and J genes are TRBV3-1 and TRBJ2-1; no definite D call. The J call may be in error: the DNA end matches TRBJ2-7 better. Germline CDR1 reads LGHDT; CDR2 reads YNNKEL (reference sequence). This CDR3 comprises 19 residues. The CDR3 DNA follows: TGTGCCAGCAGCCAAGATGCCTCCGCGGTGGTTTTTCCGAACAATGAGCAGTACTTC. It specifies CASSQDASAVVFPNNEQYF.

This rearrangement joins TRBV7-2 to TRBJ1-6; possible D gene TRBD1, 5 bases. The CDR3 is 16 residues long. CDR1 SGHTA and CDR2 FQGNSA come from the germline V gene. Between the trimmed V and J ends, which lost 4 bases and 7 bases, there was a span of 17 bases. In DNA form, the CDR3 reads TGTGCCAGCAGCTCTTTCCCCGGGACGGCCAATTCACCCCTCCACTTT. This translates into CASSSFPGTANSPLHF.

The V gene is TRBV7-2, the J gene TRBJ2-5; D tentatively fits TRBD1 or TRBD2 (5 bases each). The germline V gene has CDR1 SGHTA and CDR2 FQGNSA. The CDR3 spans 17 residues. The germline V and J ends were trimmed by 2 bases and 0 bases, with 16 bases remaining between them. The CDR3 spells CASSLRCYGTNQETQYF. The CDR3 DNA reads TGTGCCAGCAGCTTACGGTGTTATGGGACGAACCAAGAGACCCAGTACTTC.